A single sample is the source of the 28 T cell receptor beta chains below, sequenced in a study of blood T cell repertoires in COVID-19. Data came from immunoSEQ multiplex PCR; TCRdb stores just in-frame clones and leaves some out. The table includes roughly 170,000 clones, 85% to 90% detected once. Sequencing was carried out using peripheral blood. The origin of the receptors is a man between 40 and 49 years old with active or convalescent COVID-19.

This clone has more than one count but fewer than ten. The sample carries other DNA sequences with the same CDR3. The CDR3 sequence is CASSSQGTTNEKLFF. The CDR3 coding sequence is TGCGCCAGCAGCTCACAGGGGACCACTAATGAAAAACTGTTTTTT. The chain combines TRBV5-1 with TRBJ1-4; TRBD1 agrees at 7 bases. The CDR3 consists of 15 residues. Germline lookup yields CDR1 SGHRS and CDR2 YFSETQ. V lost 3 bases, J lost 2 bases, and 4 bases stayed unmatched.

The chain is built from TRBV7-3 and TRBJ1-1; a possible D gene is TRBD1 (6 bases). V lost 5 bases and J 1 base, leaving 8 bases between the germline ends. This CDR3 has 13 amino acids. CDR1 is SGHTA and CDR2 is FQGTGA in the germline V gene. This CDR3 is CASSPGQNTEAFF. Written as DNA, the CDR3 is TGTGCCAGCAGCCCGGGACAGAACACTGAAGCTTTCTTT. Together with reference TRBV7-3 and TRBJ1-1, the CDR3 gives the full variable domain: GAGVSQTPSNKVTEKGKYVELRCDPISGHTALYWYRQSLGQGPEFLIYFQGTGAADDSGLPNDRFFAVRPEGSVSTLKIQRTERGDSAVYLCASSPGQNTEAFFGQGTRLTVV.

J is TRBJ2-2 and V is TRBV7-9; no firm D call. The CDR3 has 13 residues. Per the germline V gene, CDR1 is SEHNR and CDR2 is FQNEAQ (reference sequence). With 3 bases removed from V and 6 bases from J, the gap between germline ends came to 8 bases. In DNA form, the CDR3 reads TGTGCCAGCAGCTTTAGTAGCTCCGGGGAGCTGTTTTTT. It specifies CASSFSSSGELFF.

The chain uses TRBV13 and TRBJ1-6; possible D gene TRBD1, 5 bases. The V gene's germline CDR1 is PRHDT and CDR2 FYEKMQ (reference sequence). V lost 2 bases and J lost 10, with 15 bases in between. The CDR3 consists of 15 residues. CDR3 loop: CASSLSASGRSPLHF. The CDR3 DNA follows: TGTGCCAGCAGCTTATCGGCCTCAGGGCGGTCACCCCTCCACTTT.

The rearrangement uses TRBV7-3 and TRBJ2-1, with D perhaps matching TRBD1 (6 bases). The CDR3 length is 15 residues. The V gene lost 1 base and the J gene lost 6 bases, with 13 bases spanning the gap. Looked up from germline, CDR1 is SGHTA and CDR2 is FQGTGA. The CDR3 loop reads CASSLIGAGVNEQFF. CDR3 in DNA: TGTGCCAGCAGCTTAATTGGGGCAGGGGTCAATGAGCAGTTCTTC.

The chain uses TRBV2 and TRBJ2-7; 7 bases match TRBD2. Germline CDR1 reads SNHLY; CDR2 reads FYNNEI. The CDR3 consists of 13 residues. The junction had 7 bases not matched to a gene; V was cut back by 5 bases and J by 6 bases. CDR3 DNA: TGTGCCAGCAGTCAGAGCGGGGAGAGCGAGCAGTACTTC. It is translated as CASSQSGESEQYF.

The chain has TRBV30 and TRBJ1-4; no definite D call. Germline V gene data show CDR1 as GTSNPN and CDR2 as SVGIG (reference sequence). This CDR3 contains 11 residues. V was pared by 3 bases and J by 8 bases, with 7 bases between. In nucleotides, the CDR3 is TGTGCCTGGAGGGCCTGGGAAAAACTGTTTTTT. Translating gives CAWRAWEKLFF.

This clone was picked up a small number of times. The V gene is TRBV4-1, the J gene TRBJ1-5, with D perhaps matching TRBD1 (5 bases). With 1 base removed from V and 3 bases from J, the gap between germline ends came to 7 bases. This CDR3 spans 14 amino acids. In germline, CDR1 is MGHRA, CDR2 YSYEKL. CDR3 in DNA: TGCGCCAGCAGCCAAGGACAGCACAATCAGCCCCAGCATTTT. It specifies CASSQGQHNQPQHF.

This chain connects TRBV29-1 to TRBJ2-7; tentative D call: TRBD2 (6 bases). CDR3 length: 14 amino acids. Trimming took 1 base from V and 4 from J, leaving 14 bases between them. CDR1 and CDR2 (germline): SQVTM, ANQGSEA. The CDR3 DNA follows: TGCAGCGTTGAAGGGGGAGGAGGGCTTTACGAGCAGTACTTC. Protein: CSVEGGGGLYEQYF.

J is TRBJ1-2 and V is TRBV5-4; D might be TRBD1 (6 bases). The CDR3 has 13 amino acids. Germline-derived CDR1 and CDR2 are SGHNT and YYREEE (reference sequence). V was pared by 4 bases and J by 2 bases, with 9 bases between. CDR3 sequence reads: CASSQGTNYGYTF. CDR3 bases: TGTGCCAGCAGCCAAGGGACAAACTATGGCTACACCTTC.

This rearrangement joins TRBV6-9 to TRBJ2-7; no clear D. The CDR3 loop spans 10 amino acids. The V end was cut by 3 bases, the J end by 12 bases, with 9 bases between. Germline V gene sequence: CDR1 MNHGY, CDR2 SVAAGI. The CDR3 loop is CASSYFSPYF. In DNA, the CDR3 is TGTGCCAGCAGTTACTTCTCCCCGTACTTC.

The chain uses TRBV28 and TRBJ1-3; possibly TRBD1 for D (5 bases). The CDR3 spans 16 residues. CDR1 MDHEN and CDR2 SYDVKM come from the germline V gene. The V and J ends lost 4 bases and 1 base respectively, with 14 bases between them. The chain's CDR3 is CASSSPGGRSGNTIYF. The CDR3 bases are TGTGCCAGCAGTTCCCCGGGGGGAAGGTCTGGAAACACCATATATTTT.

The J gene is TRBJ2-1, the V gene TRBV18; TRBD2 is a possible D gene (6 bases). Between the trimmed V and J ends, which lost 6 bases and 8 bases, there was a span of 14 bases. CDR1 KGHSH and CDR2 LQKENI come from the germline V gene. This CDR3 comprises 13 residues. CDR3: CASSRGNGDEQFF. The CDR3 DNA reads TGTGCCAGCTCGCGGGGTAATGGGGATGAGCAGTTCTTC.

This rearrangement joins TRBV5-1 to TRBJ1-4; unclear D gene. The germline CDR1 and CDR2 sequences are SGHRS and YFSETQ. The CDR3 sequence is 14 residues long. Trimming removed 1 base from V and 4 bases from J, with 8 bases in between. DNA for the CDR3: TGCGCCAGCAGCTTGCACCAGAATAATGAAAAACTGTTTTTT. It encodes CASSLHQNNEKLFF.

V usage is TRBV5-1 and J usage is TRBJ2-2, with TRBD2 identical over 11 bases. V was clipped by 4 bases and J by 3 bases; unmatched bases: 11. Germline V gene lookup returns CDR1 SGHRS and CDR2 YFSETQ. This CDR3 spans 18 amino acids. The CDR3 region has the DNA TGCGCCAGCAGCCGGGGGAAGACTAGCGGGGCGGACACCGGGGAGCTGTTTTTT. As protein: CASSRGKTSGADTGELFF.

The rearrangement links TRBV19 to TRBJ1-6, with unresolved D. CDR1 and CDR2 (germline): LNHDA, SQIVND (reference sequence). There are 16 residues in the CDR3. Trimming stripped 1 base from V and 7 bases from J, with 14 bases between. The CDR3, as DNA: TGTGCCAGTAGTATAGCTTCCTCGGACTGGAATTCACCCCTCCACTTT. Translated: CASSIASSDWNSPLHF.

V gene TRBV28 combines with J gene TRBJ2-1, with TRBD2 identical over 12 bases. J gave up 11 bases and V 2 bases, and 7 bases lay outside the gene matches. Looked up from germline, CDR1 is MDHEN and CDR2 is SYDVKM. This CDR3 comprises 15 residues. CDR3: CASSLRLAGGPKQFF. The CDR3, as DNA: TGTGCCAGCAGTTTAAGGCTAGCGGGGGGGCCGAAGCAGTTCTTC.

DNA for the CDR3: TGTGCCAGCACGGCGGGGGCCTACAATGAGCAGTTCTTC. Its protein product is CASTAGAYNEQFF. J is TRBJ2-1 and V is TRBV3-1 (or the pseudogene TRBV3-2); TRBD2 agrees at 7 bases. The length of the CDR3 is 13 residues. J was trimmed by 2 bases and V by 7 bases; bases with no gene match: 2. Germline CDR1 and CDR2: LGHDT and YNNKEL (reference sequence).

This chain joins TRBV4-1 and TRBJ1-1; 8 bases align to TRBD1. Germline CDR1 reads MGHRA; CDR2 reads YSYEKL. Unmatched junction bases numbered 6, after V lost 1 base and J lost 5 bases. CDR3 length equals 15 residues. CDR3 coding DNA: TGCGCCAGCAGCCAAGCGACAGGGGATAAAACTGAAGCTTTCTTT. Amino acids: CASSQATGDKTEAFF.

The genes are TRBV18 and TRBJ1-1; D perhaps matches TRBD1 (6 bases). V dropped 3 bases and J dropped 4 bases, with 15 bases sitting between them. CDR1 is KGHSH and CDR2 is LQKENI in the germline V gene. The CDR3 contains 15 residues. The CDR3 reads CASSPYTGTVTEAFF. The CDR3 bases are TGTGCCAGCTCACCGTACACAGGGACGGTCACTGAAGCTTTCTTT.

In nucleotides, the CDR3 is TGTGCCAGCAGCTTAGGGCAGGGACATCCCAATGAGCAGTTCTTC. Translation: CASSLGQGHPNEQFF. The gene calls are TRBV11-3 and TRBJ2-1; perhaps TRBD1 as D (6 bases). Trimming stripped 1 base from V and 6 bases from J, with 13 bases between. Germline values: CDR1 SGHNT, CDR2 YENEEA. The CDR3 loop spans 15 amino acids.

This clone was picked up a small number of times. The rearrangement links TRBV9 to TRBJ2-7; TRBD1 agrees at 12 bases. Germline CDR1 is SGDLS and CDR2 is YYNGEE. The CDR3 runs 14 residues. V lost 3 bases and J lost 6; bases outside the gene matches: 4. The CDR3 sequence: CASSAGQGALEQYF. Here the CDR3 DNA reads TGTGCCAGCAGCGCGGGACAGGGGGCTCTCGAGCAGTACTTC.

This clone was detected ten times or more. The gene calls are TRBV6-2 or TRBV6-3 and TRBJ1-2; D unclear. The V and J ends lost 0 bases and 4 bases respectively, with 12 bases between them. This CDR3 spans 15 amino acids. Germline-derived CDR1 and CDR2 are MNHEY and SVGEGT. CDR3: CASSYSASPVYGYTF. DNA for the CDR3: TGTGCCAGCAGTTACTCGGCCTCCCCCGTCTATGGCTACACCTTC.

This sequence joins TRBV18 and TRBJ2-4; TRBD1 matches at 8 bases. Trimming cost V 3 bases and J 6 bases; bases outside gene matches: 4. There are 14 residues in the CDR3. CDR1 and CDR2 (germline): KGHSH, LQKENI. The CDR3 bases are TGTGCCAGCTCACCCGCCGGGACAGGAAACATTCAGTACTTC. It translates to CASSPAGTGNIQYF.

Comments on this clone: The junction differs from germline at one of its ends, possibly a read error. The gene calls are TRBV30 and TRBJ1-1; TRBD1 matches 7 bases. CDR3 size: 12 residues. Germline V gene lookup returns CDR1 GTSNPN and CDR2 SVGIG (reference sequence). CDR3 region: CAWSVPTGKPEF. The CDR3 DNA follows: TGTGCCTGGAGTGTCCCGACAGGGAAGCCCGAGTTT.

Notes on this clone: The sample holds other DNA sequences that translate to the same CDR3. The CDR3 here is CASKPGQGNSPLHF. CDR3 in DNA: TGTGCCAGCAAACCGGGACAGGGGAATTCACCCCTCCACTTT. The chain recombines TRBV6-5 with TRBJ1-6; 10 bases align to TRBD1. The CDR3 contains 14 residues. In germline, CDR1 is MNHEY, CDR2 SVGAGI. Trimming at V came to 7 bases and at J to 7 bases, leaving 4 bases not matched to a gene.

The chain uses TRBV24-1 and TRBJ2-3; possible D gene TRBD2, 6 bases. The CDR3 is 16 amino acids. Germline lookup yields CDR1 KGHDR and CDR2 SFDVKD. Trimming removed 4 bases at V and 10 bases at J, with 23 bases between. CDR3 in amino acids: CATSDSSTRPEASQYF. The CDR3, as DNA: TGTGCCACCAGTGACTCTTCGACTAGGCCTGAGGCGTCGCAGTATTTT.

This clone has just one count. The CDR3 sequence: CASGLGARYSGNTIYF. The CDR3 bases are TGTGCTAGTGGTTTGGGGGCCCGATACTCTGGAAACACCATATATTTT. V gene TRBV12-5 combines with J gene TRBJ1-3; D unclear. The V gene lost 1 base and the J gene lost 0 bases, with 10 bases spanning the gap. Germline V gene sequence: CDR1 LGHNT, CDR2 FRNRAP. The CDR3 totals 16 residues.